These 3 T cell receptor beta chains originate from one sample sequenced in a study of T-cell reconstitution after alpha-beta-depleted transplantation in children. Preparation of the TCRbeta library was carried out with unique molecular identifiers. TCRdb itself ran the PCR reads through MiXCR, one entry per CDR3 protein. Among hundreds of thousands of distinct CDR3 sequences listed, 15% to 20% were seen once. Sequences were derived from PBMCs, mostly from graft donor cells, sampled 360 days after TCRalphabeta/CD19-depleted stem cell transplant. All receptors come from a boy in the first two years of life who had a stem cell transplant for Wiskott-Aldrich syndrome, so the T cells may come from the graft donor.

V is TRBV19 and J is TRBJ1-5, with a tentative D call TRBD1 (5 bases). The CDR3 runs to 15 residues. Germline values: CDR1 LNHDA, CDR2 SQIVND (reference sequence). Trimming cost V 11 bases and J 2 bases, with 19 bases left between them. CDR3 sequence (DNA): TGTGCCTCCACTAATGGGGGGAAGGGCAATCAGCCCCAGCATTTT. Its translation is CASTNGGKGNQPQHF.

This clonotype was seen at least ten times. The V gene is TRBV12-3 or TRBV12-4, the J gene TRBJ1-1; 7 nucleotides agree with TRBD1. This CDR3 contains 14 residues. Trimming took 5 bases from V and 3 from J; bases not matched to a gene: 6. The CDR3 bases are TGTGCCAGCAGTACGCACAGGGGTTACACTGAAGCTTTCTTT. This encodes CASSTHRGYTEAFF.

This clonotype was picked up many times. The rearrangement links TRBV29-1 to TRBJ2-1; 7 positions match TRBD2. This CDR3 contains 16 residues. The J segment lost 3 bases and the V segment lost 1 base, leaving 9 bases of the junction unmatched. Germline V gene lookup returns CDR1 SQVTM and CDR2 ANQGSEA. DNA of the CDR3: TGCAGCGTTGAAGGGCGGACTAGTAGGCACTACAATGAGCAGTTCTTC. It yields the protein CSVEGRTSRHYNEQFF.